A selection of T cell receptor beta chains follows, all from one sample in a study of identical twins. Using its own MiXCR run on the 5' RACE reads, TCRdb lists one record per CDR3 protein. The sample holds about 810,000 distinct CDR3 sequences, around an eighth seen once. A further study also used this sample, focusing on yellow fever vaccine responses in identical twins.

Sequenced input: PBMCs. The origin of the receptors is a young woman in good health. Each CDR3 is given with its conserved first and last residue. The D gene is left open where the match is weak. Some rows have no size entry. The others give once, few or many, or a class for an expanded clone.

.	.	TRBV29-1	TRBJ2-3	TGCAGCGTTGACCCCAAGGACACAGATACGCAGTATTTT	CSVDPKDTDTQYF
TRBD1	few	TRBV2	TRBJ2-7	TGTGCCAGCAGTGCGGGACAGGGGCCGTGGGAGCAGTACTTC	CASSAGQGPWEQYF
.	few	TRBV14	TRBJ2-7	TGTGCCAGCAGCCAAGATTTTAGCGACCCCTACGAGCAGTACTTC	CASSQDFSDPYEQYF
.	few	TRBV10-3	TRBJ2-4	TGTGCCATCAGTGAGTCCCAGACTAGTCGGAGGGCCAAAAACATTCAGTACTTC	CAISESQTSRRAKNIQYF
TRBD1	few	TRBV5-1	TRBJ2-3	TGCGCCAGCAGCTCCCGGGACAGAGAGACAGATACGCAGTATTTT	CASSSRDRETDTQYF
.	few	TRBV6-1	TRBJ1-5	TGTGCCACCAAGGTGGCAGGGGATCAGCCCCAGCATTTT	CATKVAGDQPQHF
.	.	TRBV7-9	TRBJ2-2	TGTGCCAGCAGCCCACCAACACTCTCCTCACCCGGGGAGCTGTTTTTT	CASSPPTLSSPGELFF
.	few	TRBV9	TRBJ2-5	TGTGCCAGCAGCGTAAGTAGTGCCAGCGGAGGGATCCAAGAGACCCAGTACTTC	CASSVSSASGGIQETQYF
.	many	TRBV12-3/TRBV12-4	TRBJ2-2	TGTGCCAGCAGGATCGACGGGGAGCTGTTTTTT	CASRIDGELFF
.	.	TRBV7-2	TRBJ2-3	TGTGCCAGCAGCTTAAACGCGAGGATAGATACGCAGTATTTT	CASSLNARIDTQYF
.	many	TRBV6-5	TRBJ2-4	TGTGCCAGCAGTTGGCAAGGGGGGGCCAAAAACATTCAGTACTTC	CASSWQGGAKNIQYF
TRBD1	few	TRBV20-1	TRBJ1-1	TGCAGTGCTGACCCGGGACAGGGTAGGGACACTGAAGCTTTCTTT	CSADPGQGRDTEAFF
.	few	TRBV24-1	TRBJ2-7	TGTGCCACCAGTGGGGACCCGCCCTACGAGCAGTACTTC	CATSGDPPYEQYF
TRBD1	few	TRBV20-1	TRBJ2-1	TGCAGTGCAGGCAGACGCCGGGACAGGGGATCCTACAATGAGCAGTTCTTC	CSAGRRRDRGSYNEQFF
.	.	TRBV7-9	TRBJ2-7	TGTGCCAGCAGCTTATCTCCCGCGGGGGACAGGTCTCGGGAGCAGTACTTC	CASSLSPAGDRSREQYF
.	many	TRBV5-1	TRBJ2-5	TGTGCCAGCAGCTTAGGCAGGCAAGAGACCCAGTACTTC	CASSLGRQETQYF
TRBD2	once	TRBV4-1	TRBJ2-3	TGCGCCAGCAGCCAAGGACAGACTAACGGGGGGGCTTTGGATACGCAGTATTTT	CASSQGQTNGGALDTQYF
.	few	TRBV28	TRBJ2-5	TGTGCCAGCAGTTCCTGGACAGACCAAGAGACCCAGTACTTC	CASSSWTDQETQYF
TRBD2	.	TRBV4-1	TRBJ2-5	TGCGCCAGCACACGGACTAGCGGGGGCTATGAGACCCAGTACTTC	CASTRTSGGYETQYF
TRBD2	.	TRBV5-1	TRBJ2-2	TGCGCCAGCAGTACTAGCGGGAGTCCCACCGGGGAGCTGTTTTTT	CASSTSGSPTGELFF
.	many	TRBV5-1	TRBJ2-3	TGCGCCAGCAGCTTGGTGGGGGGCAGCCAGATCACAGATACGCAGTATTTT	CASSLVGGSQITDTQYF
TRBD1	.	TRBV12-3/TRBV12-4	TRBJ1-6	TGTGCCAGCAGTTCAGGGACAGGGCAGACCCGTATGAATTCACCCCTCCACTTT	CASSSGTGQTRMNSPLHF
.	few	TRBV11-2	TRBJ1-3	TGTGCCAGCAGCTTAGAGGGCTTGAGGGGAAACACCATATATTTT	CASSLEGLRGNTIYF
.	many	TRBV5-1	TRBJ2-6	TGCGCCAGCAGTGTAACCTCAGGGACTGGGGCCAACGTCCTGACTTTC	CASSVTSGTGANVLTF
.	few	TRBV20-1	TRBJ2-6	TGCAGTGCCACCCGGGGGCACTCTGGGGCCAACGTCCTGACTTTC	CSATRGHSGANVLTF
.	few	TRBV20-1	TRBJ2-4	TGCAGTGCTAGCGGGGTACTCAAAAACATTCAGTACTTC	CSASGVLKNIQYF
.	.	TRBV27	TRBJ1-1	TGTGCCAGCAGTCCCGACCTGGGGGCTGAAGCTTTCTTT	CASSPDLGAEAFF
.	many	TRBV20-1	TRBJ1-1	TGCAGTGCCCAAGGGGCCAGGGCTTTTGGTGAAGCTTTCTTT	CSAQGARAFGEAFF
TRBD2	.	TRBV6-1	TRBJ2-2	TGTGCCAGCAGCGACCGCGGGGGGGGCCTCGGGGAGCTGTTTTTT	CASSDRGGGLGELFF
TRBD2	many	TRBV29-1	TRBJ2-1	TGCAGCGCCCACGGGGGACTAGCGGGAGGGTACAATGAGCAGTTCTTC	CSAHGGLAGGYNEQFF
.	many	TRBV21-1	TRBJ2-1	TGTGCCAGCAGGCCGGGGGCCGTGGCGGGAGGATTGTACAATGAGCAGTTCTTC	CASRPGAVAGGLYNEQFF
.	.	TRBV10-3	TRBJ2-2	TGTGCCATCGGAGGAGCCGGGGAGCTGTTTTTT	CAIGGAGELFF